This is a list of T cell receptor beta chains from one sample in a study of cytomegalovirus exposure and HLA in healthy donors. Generated by immunoSEQ multiplex PCR, the TCRdb table keeps only in-frame clones and is missing some. Seen here are 170,000 or so clones, 84% observed once, and the top ten hold roughly 6.5%. The source material was PBMCs. These receptor sequences come from a man aged 50 to 60 in good health and CMV-seropositive. Each CDR3 is given with its conserved first and last residue.

j_call | v_call | cdr3_aa
TRBJ2-4 | TRBV5-1 | CASSSWTGGNIQYF
TRBJ1-5 | TRBV11-2 | CASSSGTGENQPQHF
TRBJ2-3 | TRBV5-1 | CASSNSKPPDTQYF
TRBJ2-3 | TRBV18 | CASTTREADTQYF
TRBJ1-2 | TRBV9 | CASSAFDRVGGYGYTF
TRBJ1-5 | TRBV6-5 | CASMPGQGSNQPQHF
TRBJ1-1 | TRBV6-5 | CASGQGNTEAFF
TRBJ1-2 | TRBV9 | CASRARTGVYGYTF
TRBJ1-4 | TRBV9 | CASSPNGGGGTNEKLFF
TRBJ1-1 | TRBV5-1 | CASSFGQGMNTEAFF
TRBJ1-1 | TRBV4-1 | CASSQAAGRTEAFF